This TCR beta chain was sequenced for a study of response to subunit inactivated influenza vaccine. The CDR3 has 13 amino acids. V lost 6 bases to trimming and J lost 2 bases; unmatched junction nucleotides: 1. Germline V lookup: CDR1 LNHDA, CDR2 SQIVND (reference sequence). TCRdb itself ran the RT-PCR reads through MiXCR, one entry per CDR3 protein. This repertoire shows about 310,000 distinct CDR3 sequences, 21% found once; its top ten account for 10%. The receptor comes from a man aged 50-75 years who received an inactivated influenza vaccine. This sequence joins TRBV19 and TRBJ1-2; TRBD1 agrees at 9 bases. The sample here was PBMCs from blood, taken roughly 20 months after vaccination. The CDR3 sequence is CASSDRGNYGYTF. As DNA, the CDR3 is TGTGCCAGTAGCGACAGGGGGAACTATGGCTACACCTTC. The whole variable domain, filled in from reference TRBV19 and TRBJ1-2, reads DGGITQSPKYLFRKEGQNVTLSCEQNLNHDAMYWYRQDPGQGLRLIYYSQIVNDFQKGDIAEGYSVSREKKESFPLTVTSAQKNPTAFYLCASSDRGNYGYTFGSGTRLTVV.